This section outlines one TCR beta chain sequence together with its context. Assay used: immunoSEQ multiplex PCR; TCRdb lists only in-frame clones, some missing. This table has 120,000 to 150,000 clones, around 90% appearing once. The sample belongs to a study of T cell responses to AZD1222 COVID-19 vaccine. Trimming cost V 3 bases and J 1 base, with 9 bases left between them. Germline CDR1 reads SQVTM; CDR2 reads ANQGSEA. This CDR3 is built from 13 residues. This TCR derives from an adult who received the AZD1222 COVID-19 vaccine. Material: peripheral blood, obtained 28 days after the second AZD1222 dose. The genes are TRBV29-1 and TRBJ1-1, with D tentatively TRBD1 (6 bases). The CDR3 DNA sequence: TGCAGCGTTGAGCTGGGGGCGAACACTGAAGCTTTCTTT. Translated: CSVELGANTEAFF.